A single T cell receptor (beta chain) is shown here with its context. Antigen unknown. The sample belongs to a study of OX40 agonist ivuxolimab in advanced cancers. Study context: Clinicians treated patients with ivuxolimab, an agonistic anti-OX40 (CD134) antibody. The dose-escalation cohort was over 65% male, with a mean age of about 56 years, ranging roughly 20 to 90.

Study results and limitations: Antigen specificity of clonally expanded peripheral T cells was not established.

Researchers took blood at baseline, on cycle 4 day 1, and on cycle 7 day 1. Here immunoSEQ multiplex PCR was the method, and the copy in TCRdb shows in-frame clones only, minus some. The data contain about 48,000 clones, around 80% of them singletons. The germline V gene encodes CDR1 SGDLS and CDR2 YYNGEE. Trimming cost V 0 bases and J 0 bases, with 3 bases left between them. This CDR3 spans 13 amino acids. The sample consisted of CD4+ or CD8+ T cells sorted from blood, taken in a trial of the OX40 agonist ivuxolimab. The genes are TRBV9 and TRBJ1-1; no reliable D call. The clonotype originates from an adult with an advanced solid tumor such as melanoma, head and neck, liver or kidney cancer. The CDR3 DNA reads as TGTGCCAGCAGCGTAGAAGTGAACACTGAAGCTTTCTTT. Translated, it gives CASSVEVNTEAFF.